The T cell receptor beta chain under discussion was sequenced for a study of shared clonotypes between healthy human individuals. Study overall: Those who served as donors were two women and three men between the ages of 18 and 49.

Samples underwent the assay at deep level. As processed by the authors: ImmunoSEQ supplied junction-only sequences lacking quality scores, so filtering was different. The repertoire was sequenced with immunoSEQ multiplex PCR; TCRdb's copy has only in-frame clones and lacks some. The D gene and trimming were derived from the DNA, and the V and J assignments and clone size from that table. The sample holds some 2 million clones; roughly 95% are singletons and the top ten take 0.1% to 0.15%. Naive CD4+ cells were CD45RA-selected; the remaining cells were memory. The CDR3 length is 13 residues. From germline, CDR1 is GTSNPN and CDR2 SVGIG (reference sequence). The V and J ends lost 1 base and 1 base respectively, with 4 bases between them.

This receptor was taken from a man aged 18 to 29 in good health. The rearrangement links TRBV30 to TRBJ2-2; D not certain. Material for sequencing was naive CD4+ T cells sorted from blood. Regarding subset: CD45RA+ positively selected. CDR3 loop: CAWSDKNTGELFF. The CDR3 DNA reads TGTGCCTGGAGTGACAAGAACACCGGGGAGCTGTTTTTT.